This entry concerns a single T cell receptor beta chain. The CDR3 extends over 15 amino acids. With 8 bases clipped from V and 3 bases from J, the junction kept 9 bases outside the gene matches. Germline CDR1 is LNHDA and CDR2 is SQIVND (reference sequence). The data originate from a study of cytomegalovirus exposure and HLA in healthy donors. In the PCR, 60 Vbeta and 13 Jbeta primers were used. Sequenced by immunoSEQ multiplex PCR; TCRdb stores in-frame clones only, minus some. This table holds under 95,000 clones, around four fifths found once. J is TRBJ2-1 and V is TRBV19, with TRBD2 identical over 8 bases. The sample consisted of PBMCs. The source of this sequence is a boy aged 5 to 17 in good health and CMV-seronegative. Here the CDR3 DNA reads TGTGCCAGTCGACCGGGACTAGGGGACTACAATGAGCAGTTCTTC. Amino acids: CASRPGLGDYNEQFF. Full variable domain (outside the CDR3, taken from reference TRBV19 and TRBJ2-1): DGGITQSPKYLFRKEGQNVTLSCEQNLNHDAMYWYRQDPGQGLRLIYYSQIVNDFQKGDIAEGYSVSREKKESFPLTVTSAQKNPTAFYLCASRPGLGDYNEQFFGPGTRLTVL.